Listed here is a single TCR beta chain. This sample stems from a study of blood T cell repertoires in COVID-19. About the research overall: The samples span acute and convalescent COVID-19 from the United States, Italy and Spain. PBMCs, B-cell-depleted T cells, or T cells provided the cDNA or gDNA that made up the material.

Study processing details: Amplification of reference gene primers was used by the study to estimate nucleated cell counts. Method: immunoSEQ multiplex PCR; TCRdb's copy keeps in-frame clones and lacks some. The V and J calls and clone size come from that table; D and trimming were worked out from the DNA. This sample carries roughly 140,000 clones, roughly 80% of them seen once, and the ten largest clones take more than 3.5%. The CDR3 loop spans 15 amino acids. The V and J ends lost 7 bases and 4 bases respectively, with 19 bases between them. Germline V CDR1 and CDR2: SGHTA, FQGNSA. Sequencing was carried out using peripheral blood. The TCR was taken from a woman aged 80 or over with acute or convalescent COVID-19. The chain combines TRBV7-2 with TRBJ1-2, with D maybe TRBD1 (5 bases). The CDR3 DNA is TGTGCCAGCACCTTGGGGCGAGCCCCGAGCTATGGCTACACCTTC. This sequence encodes CASTLGRAPSYGYTF.